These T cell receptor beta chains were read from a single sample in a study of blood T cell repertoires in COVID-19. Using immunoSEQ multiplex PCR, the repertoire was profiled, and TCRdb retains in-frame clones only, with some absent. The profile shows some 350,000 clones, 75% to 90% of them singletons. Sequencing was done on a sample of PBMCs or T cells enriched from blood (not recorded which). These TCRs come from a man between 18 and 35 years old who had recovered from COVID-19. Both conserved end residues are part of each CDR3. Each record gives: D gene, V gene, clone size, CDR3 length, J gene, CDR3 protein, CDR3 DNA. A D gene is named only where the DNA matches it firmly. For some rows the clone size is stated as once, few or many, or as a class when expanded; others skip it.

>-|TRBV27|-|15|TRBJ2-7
CASSFGVGQNYEQYF
TGTGCCAGCAGTTTTGGGGTCGGACAGAACTACGAGCAGTACTTC
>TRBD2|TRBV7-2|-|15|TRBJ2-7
CASSLVAGTSYEQYF
TGTGCCAGCAGCTTAGTAGCGGGTACGAGCTACGAGCAGTACTTC
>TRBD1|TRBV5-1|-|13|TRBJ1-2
CASSLAGQDGYTF
TGCGCCAGCAGCTTGGCGGGACAGGATGGCTACACCTTC
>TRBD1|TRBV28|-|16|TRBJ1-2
CASRRGTGGRNYGYTF
TGTGCCAGCAGACGTGGGACAGGGGGTCGGAACTATGGCTACACCTTC
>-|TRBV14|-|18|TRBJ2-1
CASSQGRGLGGGYNEQFF
TGTGCCAGCAGCCAAGGAAGGGGGCTTGGGGGAGGTTACAATGAGCAGTTCTTC
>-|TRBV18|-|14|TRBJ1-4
CASSPRDSGGKLFF
TGTGCCAGCTCACCAAGGGACTCTGGTGGAAAACTGTTTTTT
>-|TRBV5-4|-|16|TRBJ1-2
CASSTSAGKETDGYTF
TGTGCCAGCAGCACAAGCGCAGGGAAAGAAACAGATGGCTACACCTTC
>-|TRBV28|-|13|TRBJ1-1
CASSSGGSTEAFF
TGTGCCAGCAGTTCCGGCGGAAGCACTGAAGCTTTCTTT
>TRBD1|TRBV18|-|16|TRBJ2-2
CASSPRTGGDTGELFF
TGTGCCAGCTCACCACGGACAGGGGGTGACACCGGGGAGCTGTTTTTT
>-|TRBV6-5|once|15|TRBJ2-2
CASSYAGAGTGELFF
TGTGCCAGCAGTTATGCGGGGGCGGGCACCGGGGAGCTGTTTTTT
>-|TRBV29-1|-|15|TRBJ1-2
CSVEDSRTANYGYTF
TGCAGCGTTGAAGATTCTCGCACAGCTAACTATGGCTACACCTTC
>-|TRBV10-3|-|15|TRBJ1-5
CAISEPGSPGQPQHF
TGTGCCATCAGTGAGCCAGGGTCACCCGGGCAGCCCCAGCATTTT
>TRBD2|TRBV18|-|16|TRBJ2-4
CASSLGTSGGATIQYF
TGTGCCAGCTCTCTTGGGACTAGCGGGGGAGCAACCATTCAGTACTTC
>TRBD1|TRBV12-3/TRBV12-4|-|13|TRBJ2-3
CASSLGQKDTQYF
TGTGCCAGCAGTTTGGGACAGAAAGATACGCAGTATTTT
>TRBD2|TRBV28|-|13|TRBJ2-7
CASSPRLAGEQYF
TGTGCCAGCTCCCCCAGACTAGCGGGCGAGCAGTACTTC
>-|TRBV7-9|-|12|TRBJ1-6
CASSSQVRSLHF
TGTGCCAGCAGTTCCCAGGTTAGGTCCCTCCACTTT
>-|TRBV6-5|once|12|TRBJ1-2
CASGPGNYGYTF
TGTGCCAGTGGCCCAGGAAACTATGGCTACACCTTC
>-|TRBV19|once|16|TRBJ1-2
CATYTNAPTGGYGYTF
TGTGCCACCTACACTAATGCCCCGACAGGCGGCTATGGCTACACCTTC
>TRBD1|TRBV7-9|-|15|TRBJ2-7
CASSLLVGTGDEQYF
TGTGCCAGCAGCTTACTAGTGGGGACAGGGGACGAGCAGTACTTC
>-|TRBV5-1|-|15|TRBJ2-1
CASSLVAGSGGEQFF
TGCGCAAGCAGCTTGGTCGCGGGATCGGGTGGTGAGCAGTTCTTC
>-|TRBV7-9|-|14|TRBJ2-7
CASTGGRAGGEQYF
TGTGCCAGCACCGGGGGACGGGCCGGGGGAGAGCAGTACTTC
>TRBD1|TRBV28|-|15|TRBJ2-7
CASRRAGTGAYEQYF
TGTGCCAGCAGGCGGGCCGGGACAGGGGCCTACGAGCAGTACTTC
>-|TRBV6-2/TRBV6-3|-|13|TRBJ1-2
CASSYSGNRGYTF
TGTGCCAGCAGTTACTCCGGGAACCGTGGCTACACCTTC
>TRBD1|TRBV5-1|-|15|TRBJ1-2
CASSWGDRVNYGYTF
TGCGCCAGCAGCTGGGGGGACAGGGTAAACTATGGCTACACCTTC
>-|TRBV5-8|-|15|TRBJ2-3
CASSYRSPSTDTQYF
TGTGCCAGCAGCTACAGATCTCCTAGCACAGATACGCAGTATTTT
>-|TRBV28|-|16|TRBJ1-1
CASTPPGMAEPEDGFF
TGTGCCAGCACCCCCCCGGGGATGGCCGAGCCAGAGGATGGTTTCTTT
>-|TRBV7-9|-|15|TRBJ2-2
CASSLAHPNTGELFF
TGTGCCAGCAGCTTAGCCCATCCAAACACCGGGGAGCTGTTTTTT
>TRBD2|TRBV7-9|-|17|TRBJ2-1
CASSFTFSGSSRNEQFF
TGTGCCAGCAGCTTTACCTTTAGCGGGAGCTCGCGGAATGAGCAGTTCTTC
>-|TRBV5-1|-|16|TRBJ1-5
CASSLGQWHSNQPQHF
TGCGCCAGCAGCCTAGGACAGTGGCATAGCAATCAGCCCCAGCATTTT
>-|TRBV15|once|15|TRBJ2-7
CATSRDRQPAYEQYF
TGTGCCACCAGCAGAGATAGACAACCGGCCTACGAGCAGTACTTC
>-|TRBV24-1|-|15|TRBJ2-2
CATSDHRLGSGELFF
TGTGCCACCAGTGACCACAGACTAGGGTCCGGGGAGCTGTTTTTT
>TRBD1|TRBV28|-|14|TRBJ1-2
CASSIRDRVYGYTF
TGTGCCAGCAGTATCCGGGACAGAGTCTATGGCTACACCTTC
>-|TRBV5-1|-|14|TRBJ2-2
CASKAVTNTGELFF
TGCGCCAGCAAAGCCGTCACGAACACCGGGGAGCTGTTTTTT
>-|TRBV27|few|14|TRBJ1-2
CASSNSFFNYGYTF
TGTGCCAGCAGTAACAGCTTTTTTAACTATGGCTACACCTTC
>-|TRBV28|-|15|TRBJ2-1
CASSLELGGHNEQFF
TGTGCCAGCAGTTTGGAATTAGGCGGGCACAATGAGCAGTTCTTC
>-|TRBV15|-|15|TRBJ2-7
CATSSPDSSPFEQYF
TGTGCCACCAGCAGTCCCGACAGTTCCCCCTTCGAGCAGTACTTC
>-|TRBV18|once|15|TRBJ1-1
CASSPSGVMNTEAFF
TGTGCCAGCTCACCTTCCGGGGTAATGAACACTGAAGCTTTCTTT
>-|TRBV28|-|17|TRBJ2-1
CASSFPAVITGYNEQFF
TGTGCCAGCAGTTTCCCTGCGGTCATCACGGGCTACAATGAGCAGTTCTTC
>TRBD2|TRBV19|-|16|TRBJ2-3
CASSTIAGTSTDTQYF
TGTGCCAGTAGTACCATAGCGGGGACTAGCACAGATACGCAGTATTTT
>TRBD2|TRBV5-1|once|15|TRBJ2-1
CASSPPGTSEAEQFF
TGCGCCAGCAGCCCGCCCGGGACTAGCGAGGCTGAGCAGTTCTTC
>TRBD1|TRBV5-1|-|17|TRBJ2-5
CASSWGTGGARGETQYF
TGCGCCAGCAGCTGGGGGACAGGTGGTGCCCGGGGAGAGACCCAGTACTTC
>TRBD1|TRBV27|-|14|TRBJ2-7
CASSWTGSSYEQYF
TGTGCCAGCAGTTGGACAGGGTCGTCCTACGAGCAGTACTTC
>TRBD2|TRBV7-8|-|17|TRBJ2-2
CASSRRVAGAYTGELFF
TGTGCCAGCAGCCGGCGGGTAGCGGGGGCGTACACCGGGGAGCTGTTTTTT
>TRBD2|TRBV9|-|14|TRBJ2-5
CASSVRLAGETQYF
TGTGCCAGCAGCGTACGGCTAGCGGGGGAGACCCAGTACTTC
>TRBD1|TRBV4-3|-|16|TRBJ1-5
CASSQDPGQGNQPQHF
TGCGCCAGCAGCCAAGATCCCGGACAGGGCAATCAGCCCCAGCATTTT
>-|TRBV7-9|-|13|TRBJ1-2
CASSIGSNYGYTF
TGTGCCAGCAGCATCGGGAGTAACTATGGCTACACCTTC
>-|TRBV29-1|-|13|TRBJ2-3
CSVGGRSTDTQYF
TGCAGCGTGGGGGGGCGAAGCACAGATACGCAGTATTTT
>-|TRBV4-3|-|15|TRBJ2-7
CASSQDRGSGYEQYF
TGCGCCAGCAGCCAAGATCGGGGTAGCGGCTACGAGCAGTACTTC
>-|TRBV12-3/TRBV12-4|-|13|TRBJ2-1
CASSFSPYNEQFF
TGTGCCAGCAGTTTTTCCCCGTACAATGAGCAGTTCTTC
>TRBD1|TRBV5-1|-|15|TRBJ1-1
CASSGGTGAGTEAFF
TGCGCCAGCAGCGGAGGGACAGGGGCGGGCACTGAAGCTTTCTTT